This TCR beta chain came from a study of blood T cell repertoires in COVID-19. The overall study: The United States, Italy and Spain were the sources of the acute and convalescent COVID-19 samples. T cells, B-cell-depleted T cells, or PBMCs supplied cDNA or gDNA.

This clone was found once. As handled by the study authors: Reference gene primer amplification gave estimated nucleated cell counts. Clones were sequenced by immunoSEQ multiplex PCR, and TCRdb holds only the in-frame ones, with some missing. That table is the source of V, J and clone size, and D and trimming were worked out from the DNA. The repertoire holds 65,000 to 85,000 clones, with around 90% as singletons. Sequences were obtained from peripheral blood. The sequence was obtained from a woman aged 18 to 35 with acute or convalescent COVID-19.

CDR3 nucleotides: TGTGCCAGCAGTGATTGGCGGGACGAGCAGTACTTC. Its translation: CASSDWRDEQYF. The V gene is TRBV6-1, the J gene TRBJ2-7; a possible D gene is TRBD2 (5 bases). Germline V gene lookup returns CDR1 MNHNS and CDR2 SASEGT. This CDR3 is 12 amino acids long. The V end lost 3 bases, the J end lost 5 bases, and 8 bases lay between the germline ends.